This record concerns one T cell receptor beta chain sequence. Germline assignment: CDR1 KGHDR and CDR2 SFDVKD. The CDR3 sequence is 15 residues long. V shed 3 bases, J shed 3 bases, and the junction held 4 bases outside the gene matches. The data were taken from a study of blood T cell repertoires in COVID-19. The authors' processing: Amplification with reference gene primers provided the estimates of nucleated cell counts. Using immunoSEQ multiplex PCR, the repertoire was profiled, and TCRdb retains in-frame clones only, with some absent. That table gives V, J and clone size, and the DNA gave D and trimming. This table holds about 190,000 clones, 85% to 90% found once.

The sample consisted of peripheral blood. The receptor's source is a woman aged 25 to 39 with active or convalescent COVID-19. The V gene is TRBV24-1, the J gene TRBJ2-5; 9 bases align to TRBD2. CDR3 sequence (DNA): TGTGCCACCAGTGATCCCGGGACTAGCAAAGAGACCCAGTACTTC. Translating it yields CATSDPGTSKETQYF.